These 30 T cell receptor beta chains were sequenced from one sample in a study of T cell responses to AZD1222 COVID-19 vaccine (dated by TCRdb to the early 2020s). Receptor amplification or capture employed the immunoSEQ multiplex PCR assay. Sourced from immuneACCESS, this table was stored by TCRdb with only in-frame sequences that have V and J called. A share of the clones is absent; for the studies checked, an unresolved V gene accounts for under half, and the remainder has no known explanation. In this sample the table shows more than 150,000 clones, 85% to 90% of which occur a single time. The ten largest account for roughly 6% of the sample. The time point label, as the study defines it: baseline before first vaccination. Sequenced here: peripheral blood, sampled on day 0 of AZD1222 vaccination. Receptors originate from an adult in good health.

This clone has a single count. The chain links TRBV2 to TRBJ1-1; no definite D call. V was pared by 8 bases and J by 0 bases, with 10 bases between. Germline V gene data show CDR1 as SNHLY and CDR2 as FYNNEI. The length of the CDR3 is 13 residues. The CDR3 protein is CASAMLMNTEAFF. For the CDR3, the DNA is TGTGCCAGCGCTATGCTAATGAACACTGAAGCTTTCTTT.

This rearrangement joins TRBV2 to TRBJ2-2, with D unclear. V lost 5 bases and J 6 bases, leaving 10 bases between the germline ends. Germline V gene lookup returns CDR1 SNHLY and CDR2 FYNNEI. The CDR3 contains 13 residues. In DNA form, the CDR3 reads TGTGCCAGCAGTAAAAAAAGCCCCGGGGAGCTGTTTTTT. This encodes CASSKKSPGELFF.

The J gene is TRBJ2-7, the V gene TRBV28; 7 positions match TRBD1. This CDR3 spans 14 amino acids. Per the germline V gene, CDR1 is MDHEN and CDR2 is SYDVKM. V trimming: 6 bases; J trimming: 1 base; junction bases outside the gene matches: 6. The CDR3 protein is CASRTGALSYEQYF. CDR3 coding DNA: TGTGCCAGCAGAACAGGGGCCCTATCCTACGAGCAGTACTTC.

This sequence joins TRBV5-4 and TRBJ2-5; either TRBD1 or TRBD2 may supply D (6 bases each). Germline assignment: CDR1 SGHNT and CDR2 YYREEE (reference sequence). The ends were cut back, 0 bases at V and 6 bases at J, with 12 bases in the middle. The CDR3 is made up of 14 amino acids. For the CDR3, the DNA is TGTGCCAGCAGCTTGGGGCAGGGGAGGAAGACCCAGTACTTC. Translated: CASSLGQGRKTQYF.

This chain joins TRBV3-1 (or the pseudogene TRBV3-2) and TRBJ2-3; D ambiguous. CDR3 length: 16 amino acids. CDR1 LGHDT and CDR2 YNNKEL come from the germline V gene (reference sequence). The ends were cut back, 2 bases at V and 6 bases at J, with 18 bases in the middle. The CDR3 nucleotides are TGTGCCAGCAGCCAAAGAGTGGTGGCCACTCGGGATACGCAGTATTTT. Its translation: CASSQRVVATRDTQYF.

The rearrangement links TRBV6-2 or TRBV6-3 to TRBJ2-2; D gene uncertain. The length of the CDR3 is 21 residues. V lost 7 bases and J 5 bases, leaving 35 bases between the germline ends. The V gene's germline CDR1 is MNHEY and CDR2 SVGEGT. In DNA, the CDR3 is TGTGCCAGCACCCCCAGTCTAGGCCTTCGGCTACCGGCATCATGGACCGGGGAGCTGTTTTTT. Translated: CASTPSLGLRLPASWTGELFF.

This clone has a handful of counts. The J gene is TRBJ1-6, the V gene TRBV10-3, with D perhaps TRBD1 (5 bases). CDR1 and CDR2 from the germline V gene are ENHRY and SYGVKD. Trimming pared 3 bases from V and 0 bases from J, leaving 15 bases between. The CDR3 is made up of 18 amino acids. The CDR3 sequence is CAISELGARSSYNSPLHF. Written as DNA, the CDR3 is TGTGCCATCAGTGAACTCGGGGCTAGGAGCTCCTATAATTCACCCCTCCACTTT.

The CDR3 DNA follows: TGTGCCAGCTCACTAAGTGGACAGGGATACGAGCAGTACTTC. It specifies CASSLSGQGYEQYF. J is TRBJ2-7 and V is TRBV18, with 8 bases fitting TRBD1. Germline V gene lookup returns CDR1 KGHSH and CDR2 LQKENI. The CDR3 is 14 residues long. V lost 4 bases to trimming and J lost 4 bases; unmatched junction nucleotides: 6. Complete variable domain (other parts from reference TRBV18 and TRBJ2-7): NAGVMQNPRHLVRRRGQEARLRCSPMKGHSHVYWYRQLPEEGLKFMVYLQKENIIDESGMPKERFSAEFPKEGPSILRIQQVVRGDSAAYFCASSLSGQGYEQYFGPGTRLTVT.

V gene TRBV5-1 combines with J gene TRBJ2-6; TRBD1 is a possible D gene (6 bases). Trimming took 0 bases from V and 1 from J, leaving 14 bases between them. This CDR3 is 18 amino acids long. Germline V lookup: CDR1 SGHRS, CDR2 YFSETQ. As DNA, the CDR3 is TGCGCCAGCAGCTTGGCCTTGGGGGCGCGTTCTGGGGCCAACGTCCTGACTTTC. Its protein product is CASSLALGARSGANVLTF. The complete variable domain, with remaining parts taken from reference TRBV5-1 and TRBJ2-6, reads KAGVTQTPRYLIKTRGQQVTLSCSPISGHRSVSWYQQTPGQGLQFLFEYFSETQRNKGNFPGRFSGRQFSNSRSEMNVSTLELGDSALYLCASSLALGARSGANVLTFGAGSRLTVL.

Written as DNA, the CDR3 is TGTGCCAGCAGCTTTGACAGGCCCTACGAGCAGTACTTC. Translation gives CASSFDRPYEQYF. The V and J genes are TRBV7-2 and TRBJ2-7; tentative D call: TRBD1 (6 bases). The CDR3 consists of 13 residues. V was pared by 3 bases and J by 2 bases, with 8 bases between. Germline-derived CDR1 and CDR2 are SGHTA and FQGNSA.

This chain joins TRBV5-1 and TRBJ2-7, with a tentative D call TRBD1 (8 bases). The V and J ends lost 4 bases and 2 bases respectively, with 19 bases between them. Germline V gene data show CDR1 as SGHRS and CDR2 as YFSETQ. The CDR3 runs to 16 residues. CDR3 region: CASSDEYRGGPYEQYF. The CDR3 coding sequence is TGCGCCAGCAGCGACGAATACAGGGGGGGCCCCTACGAGCAGTACTTC.

V is TRBV6-5 and J is TRBJ1-5, with D possibly TRBD1 on 5 matching bases. The V end lost 6 bases, the J end lost 7 bases, and 13 bases lay between the germline ends. Germline V gives CDR1 MNHEY, CDR2 SVGAGI. CDR3 length: 13 residues. In nucleotides, the CDR3 is TGTGCCAGCAGGGGATTTCAGGGCCAGCCCCAGCATTTT. Protein: CASRGFQGQPQHF.

This chain links TRBV25-1 with TRBJ2-2; 7 positions agree with TRBD2. The CDR3 has 15 amino acids. After removal of 2 bases from V and 4 bases from J, the junction contained 4 bases not matched to a gene. Looked up from germline, CDR1 is MGHDK and CDR2 is SYGVNS. CDR3 residues: CASSERDYSTGELFF. CDR3 nucleotides: TGTGCCAGCAGTGAACGGGACTACTCCACCGGGGAGCTGTTTTTT. The variable domain in full, with the rest retrieved from reference TRBV25-1 and TRBJ2-2, is EADIYQTPRYLVIGTGKKITLECSQTMGHDKMYWYQQDPGMELHLIHYSYGVNSTEKGDLSSESTVSRIRTEHFPLTLESARPSHTSQYLCASSERDYSTGELFFGEGSRLTVL.

The chain carries TRBV12-3 or TRBV12-4 and TRBJ1-3; D is uncertain. V was trimmed by 3 bases and J by 4 bases, leaving 7 bases between them. The CDR3 is 13 amino acids. In DNA, the CDR3 is TGTGCCAGCAGTTTTGGCCAGGGAAACACCATATATTTT. Translation: CASSFGQGNTIYF.

The V and J genes are TRBV3-1 (or the pseudogene TRBV3-2) and TRBJ1-2; D gene unclear. CDR3 length: 15 residues. Germline V gene data show CDR1 as LGHDT and CDR2 as YNNKEL (reference sequence). Trimming cost V 0 bases and J 1 base, with 9 bases left between them. The CDR3 nucleotides are TGTGCCAGCAGCCAAGAATTTACGATTAACTATGGCTACACCTTC. This gives the protein CASSQEFTINYGYTF.

The chain recombines TRBV18 with TRBJ1-5; no reliable D call. V gave up 2 bases and J gave up 0 bases, with 11 bases separating them. Germline-derived CDR1 and CDR2 are KGHSH and LQKENI. The CDR3 consists of 16 residues. The CDR3 sequence: CASSPLASYSNQPQHF. For the CDR3, the DNA is TGTGCCAGCTCACCATTAGCGAGTTATAGCAATCAGCCCCAGCATTTT.

The chain is built from TRBV30 and TRBJ2-5; either TRBD1 or TRBD2 may fit D (6 bases each). Germline V gene lookup returns CDR1 GTSNPN and CDR2 SVGIG (reference sequence). V was shortened by 0 bases and J by 1 base, with 36 bases between the two germline ends. CDR3 length equals 23 residues. This CDR3 is CAWSVRVSGDGAPAGNFQETQYF. DNA of the CDR3: TGTGCCTGGAGTGTTAGGGTATCAGGGGATGGTGCCCCTGCGGGGAATTTCCAAGAGACCCAGTACTTC.

The chain has TRBV4-1 and TRBJ1-1, with a weak D call TRBD1 (5 bases). The V end was cut by 0 bases, the J end by 3 bases, with 11 bases between. Germline CDR1 reads MGHRA; CDR2 reads YSYEKL. CDR3 size: 15 residues. CDR3 protein: CASSQDSGRDTEAFF. CDR3 coding DNA: TGCGCCAGCAGCCAAGATAGCGGCAGGGACACTGAAGCTTTCTTT.

CDR3 nucleotide sequence: TGTGCCAGCAGCCGGTGGTCAGCGGCGAACACCGGGGAGCTGTTTTTT. It translates to CASSRWSAANTGELFF. V usage is TRBV3-1 (or the pseudogene TRBV3-2) and J usage is TRBJ2-2; tentatively, D is TRBD2 (5 bases). The CDR3 has 16 amino acids. Trimming took off 4 bases at V and 0 bases at J, with 12 bases between the two ends. Germline V gene sequence: CDR1 LGHDT, CDR2 YNNKEL (reference sequence).

This clone appeared a single time. V usage is TRBV7-9 and J usage is TRBJ2-4, with D perhaps matching TRBD2 (5 bases). The CDR3 runs to 15 residues. Deletions cut 3 bases from V and 9 bases from J, with 18 bases between. Germline assignment: CDR1 SEHNR and CDR2 FQNEAQ (reference sequence). CDR3 protein: CASSLEQVWAGIQYF. The CDR3 DNA reads TGTGCCAGCAGCTTGGAACAAGTTTGGGCGGGCATTCAGTACTTC. Filled out from reference TRBV7-9 and TRBJ2-4, the complete variable domain reads DTGVSQNPRHKITKRGQNVTFRCDPISEHNRLYWYRQTLGQGPEFLTYFQNEAQLEKSRLLSDRFSAERPKGSFSTLEIQRTEQGDSAMYLCASSLEQVWAGIQYFGAGTRLSVL.

The chain has TRBV6-2 or TRBV6-3 and TRBJ1-6; perhaps TRBD1 as D (5 bases). V lost 2 bases to trimming and J lost 0 bases, with 8 bases between them. The CDR3 sequence is 16 residues long. CDR1 MNHEY and CDR2 SVGEGT come from the germline V gene. In DNA, the CDR3 is TGTGCCAGCAGTTACGCAGGGAGCTCCTATAATTCACCCCTCCACTTT. This translates into CASSYAGSSYNSPLHF.

This clone was recorded a few times. This sequence joins TRBV4-3 and TRBJ2-2; TRBD2 is a possible D gene (6 bases). The CDR3 length is 20 residues. V was cut by 0 bases and J by 0 bases, with 20 bases left in between. Looked up from germline, CDR1 is LGHNA and CDR2 is YSLEER. The CDR3 DNA reads as TGCGCCAGCAGCCAAGATGGTCTTCTAGCGACCAGACCGAACACCGGGGAGCTGTTTTTT. Its protein product is CASSQDGLLATRPNTGELFF.

As DNA, the CDR3 is TGTGCCAGCAGTGATGATGGCAGCGGCCGGGCAGGCTACACCTTC. Amino acids: CASSDDGSGRAGYTF. This sequence joins TRBV6-4 and TRBJ1-2; D gene unclear. Germline lookup yields CDR1 MRHNA and CDR2 SNTAGT. The CDR3 runs to 15 residues. V was cut by 3 bases and J by 8 bases, with 19 bases left in between.

V usage is TRBV27 and J usage is TRBJ1-2; D uncertain. Trimming pared 2 bases from V and 2 bases from J, leaving 6 bases between. This CDR3 is 13 amino acids long. Germline loops: CDR1 MNHEY, CDR2 SMNVEV (reference sequence). The CDR3 DNA is TGTGCCAGCAGTTTAAGGATAAACTATGGCTACACCTTC. Translating it yields CASSLRINYGYTF.

The rearrangement uses TRBV19 and TRBJ2-2; TRBD1 might be the D (5 bases). The CDR3 sequence is 16 residues long. Germline V gene lookup returns CDR1 LNHDA and CDR2 SQIVND (reference sequence). Trimming pared 6 bases from V and 1 base from J, leaving 15 bases between. The CDR3 reads CASSDRQTLNTGELFF. The CDR3 nucleotides read TGTGCCAGTAGCGATCGACAGACCCTGAACACCGGGGAGCTGTTTTTT. Filled out from reference TRBV19 and TRBJ2-2, the complete variable domain reads DGGITQSPKYLFRKEGQNVTLSCEQNLNHDAMYWYRQDPGQGLRLIYYSQIVNDFQKGDIAEGYSVSREKKESFPLTVTSAQKNPTAFYLCASSDRQTLNTGELFFGEGSRLTVL.

This chain joins TRBV12-3 or TRBV12-4 and TRBJ2-7; weak D call: TRBD1 (5 bases). The CDR3 is made up of 13 amino acids. The V gene lost 2 bases and the J gene lost 2 bases, with 7 bases spanning the gap. Here the CDR3 reads CASSLLGAYEQYF. For the CDR3, the DNA is TGTGCCAGCAGTTTACTAGGGGCCTACGAGCAGTACTTC.

The chain combines TRBV10-3 with TRBJ1-2, with TRBD1 identical over 10 bases. The V gene end was trimmed by 8 bases and the J gene end by 6 bases; junction bases not matched to a gene: 12. This CDR3 has 15 residues. Germline CDR1 is ENHRY and CDR2 is SYGVKD. The CDR3 loop is CAISTSRDRGHGYTF. The DNA of the CDR3 is TGTGCCATCTCCACCAGCCGGGACAGGGGTCATGGCTACACCTTC.

This clone appeared a single time. The chain couples TRBV5-1 to TRBJ1-4; perhaps TRBD1 as D (6 bases). Trimming shortened V by 7 bases and J by 2 bases, and 12 bases separated the two germline ends. CDR3 length: 14 amino acids. CDR1 and CDR2 from the germline V gene are SGHRS and YFSETQ. The CDR3 bases are TGCGCCAGCGCAAAGGACAGCACTAATGAAAAACTGTTTTTT. Residues: CASAKDSTNEKLFF. The entire variable domain, with the rest obtained from reference TRBV5-1 and TRBJ1-4, is as follows: KAGVTQTPRYLIKTRGQQVTLSCSPISGHRSVSWYQQTPGQGLQFLFEYFSETQRNKGNFPGRFSGRQFSNSRSEMNVSTLELGDSALYLCASAKDSTNEKLFFGSGTQLSVL.

The chain is built from TRBV7-8 and TRBJ1-4, with D possibly matching TRBD1 (5 bases). V dropped 4 bases and J dropped 0 bases, with 15 bases sitting between them. This CDR3 region has 17 residues. CDR1 and CDR2 from the germline V gene are SGHVS and FQNEAQ. CDR3 coding DNA: TGTGCCAGCAGCTCCCTTCCCCAGGGTTCAACTAATGAAAAACTGTTTTTT. This translates into CASSSLPQGSTNEKLFF.

The J gene is TRBJ2-7, the V gene TRBV7-2; a weak D match, TRBD1 (5 bases). V was trimmed by 1 base and J by 3 bases, leaving 13 bases between them. Germline V gives CDR1 SGHTA, CDR2 FQGNSA. CDR3 length equals 15 residues. Here the CDR3 reads CASSLEKGINYEQYF. The CDR3, as DNA: TGTGCCAGCAGCTTAGAGAAGGGGATCAACTACGAGCAGTACTTC.